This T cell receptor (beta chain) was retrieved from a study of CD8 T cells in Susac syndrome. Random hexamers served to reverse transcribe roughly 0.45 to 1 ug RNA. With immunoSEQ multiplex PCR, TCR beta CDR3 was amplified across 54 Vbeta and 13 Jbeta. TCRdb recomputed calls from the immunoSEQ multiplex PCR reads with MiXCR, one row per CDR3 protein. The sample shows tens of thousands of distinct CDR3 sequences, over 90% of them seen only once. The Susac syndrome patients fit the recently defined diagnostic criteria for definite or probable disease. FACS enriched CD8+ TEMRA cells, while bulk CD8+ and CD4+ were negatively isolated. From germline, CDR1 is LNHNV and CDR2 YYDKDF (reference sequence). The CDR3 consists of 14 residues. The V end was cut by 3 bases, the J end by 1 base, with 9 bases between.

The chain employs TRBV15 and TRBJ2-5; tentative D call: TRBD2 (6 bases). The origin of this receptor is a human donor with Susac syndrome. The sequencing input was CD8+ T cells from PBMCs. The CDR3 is CATSSAGSQETQYF. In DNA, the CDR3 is TGTGCCACCAGCAGTGCGGGGAGCCAAGAGACCCAGTACTTC.